This passage covers 19 T cell receptor beta chains from one sample sequenced in a study of T cells in Graves' hyperthyroidism and ophthalmopathy. The investigators amplified TCR beta CDR3 regions from RNA transcripts. A set of HTBI primers served as the primers for a first-round RT-PCR of the TCR CDR3. TCRdb reanalysed the multiplex PCR reads using MiXCR and keeps one entry per CDR3 protein. The repertoire consists of approximately 620,000 distinct CDR3 sequences, with approximately 13% occurring once and the leading ten covering 5.8%. The sequenced material came from blood. Receptor source: a young woman with Graves' hyperthyroidism that later progressed to Graves' ophthalmopathy.

This clonotype was seen once. This rearrangement joins TRBV15 to TRBJ2-3, with unresolved D. The V gene lost 3 bases and the J gene lost 4 bases, with 11 bases spanning the gap. The germline gives CDR1 LNHNV, CDR2 YYDKDF (reference sequence). CDR3 length equals 14 residues. CDR3 DNA: TGTGCCACCAGCAGCGAAGTGGGTTCAGATACGCAGTATTTT. Its translation: CATSSEVGSDTQYF.

This chain connects TRBV4-1 to TRBJ2-2; D gene ambiguous. CDR1 is MGHRA and CDR2 is YSYEKL in the germline V gene. V gave up 1 base and J gave up 3 bases, with 9 bases separating them. The CDR3 spans 15 residues. The chain's CDR3 is CASSQAALDTGELFF. The CDR3 DNA is TGCGCCAGCAGCCAAGCTGCCTTGGACACCGGGGAGCTGTTTTTT.

This clonotype showed up many times. The gene calls are TRBV29-1 and TRBJ1-4; D call uncertain. This CDR3 region has 13 residues. V shed 4 bases and J shed 4 bases, with 10 bases lying between them. CDR1 SQVTM and CDR2 ANQGSEA come from the germline V gene. CDR3 in amino acids: CSVGGVGNEKLFF. In nucleotides, the CDR3 is TGCAGCGTTGGCGGAGTCGGTAATGAAAAACTGTTTTTT.

This rearrangement joins TRBV9 to TRBJ2-3; the match to TRBD1 covers 7 bases. V was clipped by 3 bases and J by 2 bases; unmatched bases: 12. Germline-derived CDR1 and CDR2 are SGDLS and YYNGEE. CDR3 size: 17 residues. The CDR3 bases are TGTGCCAGCAGCGAAAGAGGTGACAGGGCGTCCACAGATACGCAGTATTTT. Its translation is CASSERGDRASTDTQYF.

This chain joins TRBV12-3 or TRBV12-4 and TRBJ2-3, with 10 bases lining up with TRBD2. V lost 11 bases and J lost 2; bases outside the gene matches: 7. The CDR3 runs 14 residues. CDR3 in DNA: TGTGCCGGCCAACTAGCGGGGCACACAGATACGCAGTATTTT. This encodes CAGQLAGHTDTQYF.

The sample holds many counts of this clonotype. This chain joins TRBV28 and TRBJ2-5, with TRBD1 matching 7 bases. CDR3 length: 15 residues. Germline trimming cut 4 bases from V and 1 base from J; bases unmatched to any gene: 6. Germline CDR1 is MDHEN and CDR2 is SYDVKM. The CDR3 sequence is CASSSPGTVQETQYF. CDR3 bases: TGTGCCAGCAGTTCCCCCGGGACAGTCCAAGAGACCCAGTACTTC.

In its sample, this clonotype was seen many times. This chain joins TRBV20-1 and TRBJ2-1; 12 nucleotides align to TRBD2. V shed 0 bases and J 8 bases; nucleotides not matched to a gene: 5. The CDR3 consists of 15 residues. Germline CDR1 DFQATT, CDR2 SNEGSKA (reference sequence). CDR3 region: CSARDRLAGVYEQFF. CDR3 bases: TGCAGTGCTAGAGATCGACTAGCGGGAGTTTATGAGCAGTTCTTC.

This clonotype was detected many times. The J gene is TRBJ1-1, the V gene TRBV2; 9 bases are shared with TRBD1. CDR1 and CDR2 from the germline V gene are SNHLY and FYNNEI. V shed 2 bases and J 5 bases; nucleotides not matched to a gene: 6. The CDR3 has 15 residues. The CDR3 protein is CASSERGQGLTEAFF. As DNA, the CDR3 is TGTGCCAGCAGTGAAAGGGGACAGGGCTTAACTGAAGCTTTCTTT.

The sample holds a few counts of this clonotype. The chain combines TRBV18 with TRBJ2-2; TRBD1 or TRBD2 may be the D gene (5 bases each). This CDR3 comprises 15 residues. The V and J ends lost 1 base and 7 bases respectively, with 13 bases between them. Looked up from germline, CDR1 is KGHSH and CDR2 is LQKENI. CDR3 protein: CASSPRMGEGGELFF. In DNA, the CDR3 is TGTGCCAGCTCACCACGGATGGGGGAAGGCGGGGAGCTGTTTTTT.

The V gene is TRBV6-2 or TRBV6-3, the J gene TRBJ2-7; 8 bases fit TRBD1. V dropped 2 bases and J dropped 4; count of bases not matched to a gene: 4. Germline CDR1 is MNHEY and CDR2 is SVGEGT. CDR3 size: 14 residues. CDR3 sequence: CASSYRDRRYEQYF. The CDR3 bases are TGTGCCAGCAGTTACCGGGACAGGAGATACGAGCAGTACTTC.

This rearrangement joins TRBV28 to TRBJ2-1; 13 bases map to TRBD2. In germline, CDR1 is MDHEN, CDR2 SYDVKM. The CDR3 is made up of 17 amino acids. The V segment lost 2 bases and the J segment 7 bases; nucleotides outside the gene matches: 8. The CDR3 is CASSLKPGTSGKNEQFF. CDR3 coding DNA: TGTGCCAGCAGTTTAAAGCCCGGGACTAGCGGGAAAAATGAGCAGTTCTTC. Full variable domain (rest looked up from reference TRBV28 and TRBJ2-1): DVKVTQSSRYLVKRTGEKVFLECVQDMDHENMFWYRQDPGLGLRLIYFSYDVKMKEKGDIPEGYSVSREKKERFSLILESASTNQTSMYLCASSLKPGTSGKNEQFFGPGTRLTVL.

In its sample, this clonotype was seen many times. The genes are TRBV6-1 and TRBJ1-5, with 7 bases identical to TRBD1. The CDR3 is made up of 16 amino acids. Germline trimming cut 5 bases from V and 3 bases from J; bases unmatched to any gene: 10. Germline V gives CDR1 MNHNS, CDR2 SASEGT. CDR3 DNA: TGTGCCAGCAGTAGGTTAGGCGGGACAGTCAATCAGCCCCAGCATTTT. Amino acid sequence: CASSRLGGTVNQPQHF.

This clonotype was recorded many times. The chain recombines TRBV3-1 with TRBJ1-1; 7 positions agree with TRBD1. V lost 5 bases to trimming and J lost 0 bases; unmatched junction nucleotides: 6. CDR3 length: 15 residues. The germline gives CDR1 LGHDT, CDR2 YNNKEL (reference sequence). The CDR3 loop reads CASSSSGQLNTEAFF. The CDR3 nucleotides are TGTGCCAGCAGCAGCTCGGGACAGCTGAACACTGAAGCTTTCTTT.

The sample holds many counts of this clonotype. The chain links TRBV6-6 to TRBJ2-2, with TRBD1 matching 7 bases. There are 16 residues in the CDR3. Germline V gene data show CDR1 as MNHNY and CDR2 as SVGAGI (reference sequence). V dropped 2 bases and J dropped 2; count of bases not matched to a gene: 5. CDR3 sequence (DNA): TGTGCCAGCAGTTACGAGGGACAGCTTAACACCGGGGAGCTGTTTTTT. It yields the protein CASSYEGQLNTGELFF.

This clonotype was recorded at least ten times. V and J are TRBV7-3 and TRBJ1-6, with 9 bases lining up with TRBD1. J gave up 8 bases and V 7 bases, and 3 bases lay outside the gene matches. CDR3 length: 13 amino acids. Germline CDR1 reads SGHTA; CDR2 reads FQGTGA. The CDR3 sequence is CASTWDRDSPLHF. CDR3 DNA sequence: TGTGCCAGCACCTGGGACAGGGATTCACCCCTCCACTTT. Full variable domain (missing parts from reference TRBV7-3 and TRBJ1-6): GAGVSQTPSNKVTEKGKYVELRCDPISGHTALYWYRQSLGQGPEFLIYFQGTGAADDSGLPNDRFFAVRPEGSVSTLKIQRTERGDSAVYLCASTWDRDSPLHFGNGTRLTVT.

This clonotype was seen more than once but under ten times. The chain has TRBV10-3 and TRBJ1-1, with D maybe TRBD1 (5 bases). Germline V gene data show CDR1 as ENHRY and CDR2 as SYGVKD. The V gene lost 2 bases and the J gene lost 8 bases, with 12 bases spanning the gap. CDR3 length equals 13 residues. CDR3 sequence (DNA): TGTGCCATCAGTGAGCCGGGGGGAGGGGAAGCTTTCTTT. Amino acid sequence: CAISEPGGGEAFF.

The rearrangement links TRBV4-1 to TRBJ2-1; TRBD1 is a possible D gene (6 bases). V lost 0 bases and J 13 bases, leaving 10 bases between the germline ends. Germline CDR1 reads MGHRA; CDR2 reads YSYEKL. This CDR3 has 12 amino acids. In nucleotides, the CDR3 is TGCGCCAGCAGCCAAGAAGGGGGTGTCCAGTTCTTC. Translating gives CASSQEGGVQFF.

This clonotype was seen more than once but under ten times. The chain joins TRBV5-6 to TRBJ1-3; 8 positions match TRBD1. This CDR3 comprises 14 residues. In germline, CDR1 is SGHDT, CDR2 YYEEEE. Trimming took 2 bases from V and 6 from J; bases not matched to a gene: 4. The CDR3, as DNA: TGTGCCAGCAGCTTCGGACAGGGAACAAACACCATATATTTT. Protein: CASSFGQGTNTIYF.

With respect to this clonotype: A much larger clone differs from this one at a single base, so this may be a read error. The chain uses TRBV30 and TRBJ1-1; D gene uncertain. This CDR3 has 13 residues. V lost 0 bases and J lost 4, with 9 bases in between. The germline gives CDR1 GTSNPN, CDR2 SVGIG (reference sequence). CDR3 in amino acids: CAWSVAQFTEAFF. Here the CDR3 DNA reads TGTGCCTGGAGTGTAGCGCAGTTCACTGAAGCTTTCTTT.